This T cell receptor (beta chain) was sequenced in a study of blood T cell repertoires in COVID-19 (dated by TCRdb to between 2020 and 2021). Regarding the study in general: Samples covering the acute and convalescent phases of COVID-19 were provided by collaborators in the United States, Italy and Spain. Where HLA class I and class II types were available, the types were taken from metadata supplied by the sample provider, not from assay-based typing. The repertoires were released in a freely available public database meant as a resource for research on the immune response to SARS-CoV-2. The samples were drawn from the first 160 participants of the ongoing ImmuneRACE study and from roughly 1,300 subjects provided by 6 global collaborators. Nearly every sample came with metadata listing a de-identified subject ID, COVID-19 status, age in years and sex. Subjects who had been exposed to COVID-19, were actively infected with it, or had recovered from it provided the deeply sampled blood TCRbeta repertoires that made up the dataset. The prospective study material was composed of cDNA or gDNA derived from T cells, B-cell-depleted T cells, or PBMCs.

TCRbeta CDR3 regions were amplified from genomic DNA using the immunoSEQ Assay, a bias-controlled multiplex PCR. Under the source paper's analysis protocol: Nucleated cell counts per sample were estimated from amplification of reference gene primers within the assay. To quantify the absolute abundance of each unique TCRbeta CDR3 rearrangement, sequence reads were collapsed and filtered. For each sample, productive Simpson clonality was calculated by taking the square root of Simpson's diversity index across productive rearrangements. Imported from immuneACCESS, the table was reduced by TCRdb to in-frame sequences with V and J called. These copies leave out some clones; in studies compared against another copy, an unresolved V gene accounts for under half, and the cause of the remainder is not known. V, J and clone size were drawn from that table, and D and trimming were deduced from the DNA. Across this sample there are about 100,000 clones, with approximately 80% seen only once. The ten largest clonotypes hold about 12% of the sample.

The germline V and J ends show losses of 5 bases and 16 bases respectively, and no gene match explains 8 bases of the junction. Including cysteine and phenylalanine, the CDR3 has 10 amino acids. Left in the record is the CDR3 DNA by itself, 30 bases read in frame from the first base. According to the germline V gene (reference sequence), CDR1 reads DFQATT and CDR2 reads SNEGSKA. Study-wide findings and limitations: How much clinical and demographic metadata was included differed by source and by participant, and the metadata was provided uncurated.

Details on this clone: Its antigen is still unknown. No much larger clone is present one base from it, and per-base qualities are unavailable.

Each collaborating institution followed its own protocols to collect whole blood in K2EDTA tubes. For TCRbeta analysis, collaborators shipped samples as frozen whole blood, isolated PBMCs, or DNA extracted from either of those sample types. This chain joins TRBV20-1 to TRBJ2-1, and 7 bases in between align with TRBD1. This sequence originates from a woman in her sixties or seventies with acute or convalescent COVID-19. Source material: peripheral blood. The DNA sequence is as follows: TGCAGTGCTTTACAGGGGTTGCAATTCTTC. Its product reads: CSALQGLQFF.